This T cell receptor (beta chain) originates from a study of T cells in Graves' hyperthyroidism and ophthalmopathy. It was RNA transcripts that yielded the amplified TCR beta CDR3 regions. RT-PCR in the first round (using the HTBI primer set) targeted the TCR CDR3. MiXCR was run by TCRdb on the multiplex PCR reads, yielding one entry per CDR3 protein. The table lists hundreds of thousands of distinct CDR3 sequences, around 21% of them singletons. This clonotype turned up a few times. The sequence came from a man aged 25 to 40 with Graves' ophthalmopathy. Material: blood.

The CDR3 spells CASSSGPYNSPLHF. CDR3 nucleotide sequence: TGTGCCAGCAGTTCAGGCCCCTATAATTCACCCCTCCACTTT. The chain couples TRBV2 to TRBJ1-6; D uncertain. The V end was cut by 5 bases, the J end by 2 bases, with 7 bases between. Germline V gives CDR1 SNHLY, CDR2 FYNNEI. The CDR3 spans 14 residues. The whole variable domain, filled in from reference TRBV2 and TRBJ1-6, reads EPEVTQTPSHQVTQMGQEVILRCVPISNHLYFYWYRQILGQKVEFLVSFYNNEISEKSEIFDDQFSVERPDGSNFTLKIRSTKLEDSAMYFCASSSGPYNSPLHFGNGTRLTVT.